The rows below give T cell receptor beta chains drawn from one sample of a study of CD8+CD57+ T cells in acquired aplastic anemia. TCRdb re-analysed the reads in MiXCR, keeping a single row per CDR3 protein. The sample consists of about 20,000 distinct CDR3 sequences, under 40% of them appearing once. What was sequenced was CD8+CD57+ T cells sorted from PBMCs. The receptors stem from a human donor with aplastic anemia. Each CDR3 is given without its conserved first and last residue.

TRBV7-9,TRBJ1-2,ASRLQDYGYT
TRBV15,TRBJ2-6,ATSRDRGIGGANVLT
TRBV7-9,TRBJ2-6,ASSSGHHSGANVLT
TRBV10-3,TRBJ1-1,AISEVAAYTEAF
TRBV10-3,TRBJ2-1,AISERTGGDEQF
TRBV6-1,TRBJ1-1,ASSGTSNTEAF
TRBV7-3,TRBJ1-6,ASSLTSGQGSSPLH
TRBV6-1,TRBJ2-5,ASSYRETNEIQETQY
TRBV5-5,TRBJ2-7,ASSLSTGGGLDEQY
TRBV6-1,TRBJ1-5,ASSEAPGQGNQPQH
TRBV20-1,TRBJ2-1,SASGTSSYNEQF
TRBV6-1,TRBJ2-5,ASSDRGRETQY
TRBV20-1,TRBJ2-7,SASSVHLLSYEQY
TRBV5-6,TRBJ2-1,ASSVGTVRQF
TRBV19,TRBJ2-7,ASQPTTGHYEQY
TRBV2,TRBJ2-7,ASTIRTSYEQY
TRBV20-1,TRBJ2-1,SARGRAASSYNEQF
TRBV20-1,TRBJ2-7,SARETGTGGHEQY
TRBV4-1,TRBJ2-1,ASSGGASYNEQF
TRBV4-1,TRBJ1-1,ASSQTLGPAEAF
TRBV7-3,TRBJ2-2,ASSLIYRLNTGELF
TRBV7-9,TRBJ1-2,ASSWDRGYGYT
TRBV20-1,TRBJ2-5,SATRTSGRETQY